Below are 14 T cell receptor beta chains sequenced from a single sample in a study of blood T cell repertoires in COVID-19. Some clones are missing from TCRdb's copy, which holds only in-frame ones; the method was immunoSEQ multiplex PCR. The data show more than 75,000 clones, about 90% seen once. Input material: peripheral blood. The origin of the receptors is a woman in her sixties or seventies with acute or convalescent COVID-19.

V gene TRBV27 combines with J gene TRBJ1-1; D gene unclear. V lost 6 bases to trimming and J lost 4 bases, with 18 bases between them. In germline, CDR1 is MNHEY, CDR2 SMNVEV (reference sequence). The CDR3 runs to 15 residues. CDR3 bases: TGTGCCAGCAGCCCTTCTCGGGGATCGGGCACTGAAGCTTTCTTT. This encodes CASSPSRGSGTEAFF.

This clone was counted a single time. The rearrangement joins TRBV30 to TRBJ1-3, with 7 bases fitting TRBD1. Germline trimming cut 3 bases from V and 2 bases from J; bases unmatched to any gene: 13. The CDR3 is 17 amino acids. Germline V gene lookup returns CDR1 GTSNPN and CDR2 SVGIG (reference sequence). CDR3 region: CAWSPLRRQGPGNTIYF. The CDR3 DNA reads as TGTGCCTGGAGCCCCCTTCGGAGACAGGGACCTGGAAACACCATATATTTT.

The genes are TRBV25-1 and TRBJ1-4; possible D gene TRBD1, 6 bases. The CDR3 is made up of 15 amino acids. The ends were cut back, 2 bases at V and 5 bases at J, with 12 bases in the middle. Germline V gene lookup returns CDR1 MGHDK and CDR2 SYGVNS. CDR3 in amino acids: CASSEPDRQNEKLFF. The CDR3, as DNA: TGTGCCAGCAGTGAACCGGACAGACAAAATGAAAAACTGTTTTTT.

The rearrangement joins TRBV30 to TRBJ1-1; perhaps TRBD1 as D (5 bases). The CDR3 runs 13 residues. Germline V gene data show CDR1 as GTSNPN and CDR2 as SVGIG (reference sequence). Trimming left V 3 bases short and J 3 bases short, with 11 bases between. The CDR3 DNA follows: TGTGCCTGGAGGGCAGGGTTTTACACTGAAGCTTTCTTT. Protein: CAWRAGFYTEAFF.

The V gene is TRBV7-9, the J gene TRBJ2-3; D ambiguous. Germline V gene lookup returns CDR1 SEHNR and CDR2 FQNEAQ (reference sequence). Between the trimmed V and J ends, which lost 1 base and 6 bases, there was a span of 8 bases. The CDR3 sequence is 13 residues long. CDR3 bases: TGTGCCAGCAGCTTAGTAGAACTCGATACGCAGTATTTT. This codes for CASSLVELDTQYF.

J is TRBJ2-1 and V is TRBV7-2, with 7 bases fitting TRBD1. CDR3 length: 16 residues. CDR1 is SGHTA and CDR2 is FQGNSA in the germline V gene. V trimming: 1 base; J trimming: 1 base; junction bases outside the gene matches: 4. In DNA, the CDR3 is TGTGCCAGCAGCTTAGACCGGGACAGATCCTACAATGAGCAGTTCTTC. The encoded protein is CASSLDRDRSYNEQFF.

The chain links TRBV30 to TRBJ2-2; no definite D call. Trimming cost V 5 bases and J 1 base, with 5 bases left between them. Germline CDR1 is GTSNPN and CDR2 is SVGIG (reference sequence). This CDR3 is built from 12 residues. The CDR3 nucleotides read TGTGCCTGGGAACAGAACACCGGGGAGCTGTTTTTT. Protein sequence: CAWEQNTGELFF.

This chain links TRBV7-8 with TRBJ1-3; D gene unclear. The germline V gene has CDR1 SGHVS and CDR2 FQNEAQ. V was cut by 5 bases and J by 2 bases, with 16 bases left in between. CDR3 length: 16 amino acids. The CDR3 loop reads CASSPGSGLAGNTIYF. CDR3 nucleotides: TGTGCCAGCAGCCCCGGGTCGGGTCTAGCTGGAAACACCATATATTTT. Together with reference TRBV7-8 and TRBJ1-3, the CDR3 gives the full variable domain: GAGVSQSPRYKVAKRGQDVALRCDPISGHVSLFWYQQALGQGPEFLTYFQNEAQLDKSGLPSDRFFAERPEGSVSTLKIQRTQQEDSAVYLCASSPGSGLAGNTIYFGEGSWLTVV.

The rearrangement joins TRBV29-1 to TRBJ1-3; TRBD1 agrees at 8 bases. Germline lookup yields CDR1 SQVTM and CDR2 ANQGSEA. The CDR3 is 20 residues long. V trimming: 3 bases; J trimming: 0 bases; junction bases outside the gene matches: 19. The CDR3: CSVELDQGAVPYYSGNTIYF. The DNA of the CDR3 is TGCAGCGTTGAGCTAGATCAGGGGGCCGTCCCCTATTACTCTGGAAACACCATATATTTT.

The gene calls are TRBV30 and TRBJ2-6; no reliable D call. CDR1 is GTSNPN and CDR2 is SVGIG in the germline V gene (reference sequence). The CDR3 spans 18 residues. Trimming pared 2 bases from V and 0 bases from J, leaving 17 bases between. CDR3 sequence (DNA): TGTGCCTGGAGTCAGGAAAGAGTAGAAGTCTCTGGGGCCAACGTCCTGACTTTC. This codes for CAWSQERVEVSGANVLTF.

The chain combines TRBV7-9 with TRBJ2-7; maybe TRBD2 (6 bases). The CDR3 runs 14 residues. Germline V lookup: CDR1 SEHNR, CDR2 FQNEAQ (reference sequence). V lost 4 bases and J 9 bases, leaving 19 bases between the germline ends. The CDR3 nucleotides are TGTGCCAGCAGCTGGCGGGGATCACTGGCGGGGCAGTACTTC. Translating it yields CASSWRGSLAGQYF.

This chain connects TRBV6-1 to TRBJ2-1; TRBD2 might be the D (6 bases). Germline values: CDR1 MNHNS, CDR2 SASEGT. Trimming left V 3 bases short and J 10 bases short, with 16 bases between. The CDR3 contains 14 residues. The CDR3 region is CASSDVAGPREQFF. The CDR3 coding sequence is TGTGCCAGCAGTGACGTGGCGGGGCCCCGGGAGCAGTTCTTC.

CDR3 sequence: CASSVGLSTDTQYF. In nucleotides, the CDR3 is TGTGCCAGCAGCGTAGGTCTTTCTACAGATACGCAGTATTTT. This chain joins TRBV9 and TRBJ2-3; unclear D gene. V lost 0 bases, J lost 3 bases, and 8 bases lay in between. Germline CDR1 and CDR2: SGDLS and YYNGEE. The CDR3 has 14 residues. The variable domain in full, with the rest retrieved from reference TRBV9 and TRBJ2-3, is DSGVTQTPKHLITATGQRVTLRCSPRSGDLSVYWYQQSLDQGLQFLIQYYNGEERAKGNILERFSAQQFPDLHSELNLSSLELGDSALYFCASSVGLSTDTQYFGPGTRLTVL.

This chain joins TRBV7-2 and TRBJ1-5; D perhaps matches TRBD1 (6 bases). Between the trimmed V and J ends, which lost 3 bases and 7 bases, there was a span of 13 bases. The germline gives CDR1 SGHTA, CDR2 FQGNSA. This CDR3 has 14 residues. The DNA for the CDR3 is TGTGCCAGCAGCTTCACGGGGGGCGAACAGCCCCAGCATTTT. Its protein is CASSFTGGEQPQHF.